A selection of T cell receptor beta chains follows, all from one sample in a study of blood T cell repertoires in COVID-19. Method: immunoSEQ multiplex PCR; TCRdb's copy keeps in-frame clones and lacks some. The table lists about 38,000 clones, about 87% of them singletons. The specimen sequenced was peripheral blood. These receptors were collected from a human donor in a cohort sampled during active COVID-19. The CDR3 runs from the conserved cysteine through the conserved F or W. Each record gives: J gene, clone size, V gene, CDR3 protein. Clone sizes are given selectively: once, few, many, or a class where the clone is expanded.

J: TRBJ2-2
size: .
V: TRBV19
CDR3: CASSPRDLRNTGELFF

J: TRBJ1-3
size: .
V: TRBV2
CDR3: CASGQGAGNTIYF

J: TRBJ1-1
size: .
V: TRBV5-1
CDR3: CASSALIQQGTEAFF

J: TRBJ2-7
size: .
V: TRBV2
CDR3: CASSQGAGRFSEQYF

J: TRBJ1-4
size: .
V: TRBV3-1/TRBV3-2
CDR3: CASTRRQGSCEKLFF

J: TRBJ2-1
size: once
V: TRBV7-2
CDR3: CASSSRRLAGGSNEQFF

J: TRBJ2-7
size: .
V: TRBV9
CDR3: CASSVGAGRGPYEQYF

J: TRBJ2-5
size: .
V: TRBV15
CDR3: CATSRGGQETQYF

J: TRBJ1-6
size: .
V: TRBV11-3
CDR3: CATPGQSHSPLHF

J: TRBJ1-1
size: .
V: TRBV7-9
CDR3: CASSLLTGSRGAEAFF

J: TRBJ1-5
size: .
V: TRBV7-2
CDR3: CASSLSGAGNQPQHF

J: TRBJ1-1
size: .
V: TRBV30
CDR3: CAWSTTLNTEAFF

J: TRBJ1-3
size: .
V: TRBV29-1
CDR3: CSVALGQGFSTGNTIYF

J: TRBJ2-5
size: .
V: TRBV5-1
CDR3: CASSRGNQETQYF

J: TRBJ2-3
size: .
V: TRBV5-1
CDR3: CASSLALLAGGLDTQYF

J: TRBJ2-5
size: few
V: TRBV4-2
CDR3: CASSQDLGEGRETQYF

J: TRBJ2-7
size: few
V: TRBV13
CDR3: CASSLATVERGTYEQYF

J: TRBJ2-3
size: .
V: TRBV12-3/TRBV12-4
CDR3: CASSLQGTDTQYF

J: TRBJ1-1
size: .
V: TRBV5-1
CDR3: CASSLVGNTNTEAFF

J: TRBJ1-2
size: .
V: TRBV12-3/TRBV12-4
CDR3: CASSYRASGYTF

J: TRBJ2-3
size: .
V: TRBV27
CDR3: CASSPTGLSTDTQYF

J: TRBJ1-2
size: .
V: TRBV7-9
CDR3: CARTRDRGYYTF